The rows below give T cell receptor beta chains drawn from one sample of a study of T cell repertoires in cytomegalovirus infection. TCRdb fed the reads into MiXCR, producing one record per CDR3 protein. Of about 830,000 distinct CDR3 sequences listed, less than 35% are singletons. These receptors have no identified antigens. Sequencing was performed on cultured CD8+ T cells from PBMCs, taken from culture after CMV antigen stimulation. All receptors derive from a human donor in good health (CMV status not recorded). Some clones in this sample may be carry-over from other donors' samples. CDR3s include the opening cysteine and the closing phenylalanine or tryptophan. The D gene is left open where the match is weak. Clone size is not always given. Where it is, it says once, few, many or a class for expanded clones.

V gene,clone size,D gene,J gene,CDR3 DNA,CDR3 protein
TRBV6-8,.,TRBD1,TRBJ1-1,TGTGCCAGCAGTTATGGGGACAGGGCCCACACTGAAGCTTTCTTT,CASSYGDRAHTEAFF
TRBV4-2,.,TRBD2,TRBJ2-2,TGTGCCAGCAGCCAATCCCAAACTAGCGGGGGGGCCGGGGAGCTGTTTTTT,CASSQSQTSGGAGELFF
TRBV6-2/TRBV6-3,few,.,TRBJ2-7,TGTGCCAGCAAAACAGGACGAAACGAGCAGTACTTC,CASKTGRNEQYF
TRBV11-1,.,.,TRBJ2-1,TGTGCCAGCAGCTCAGGGGTAAGCGAGCAGTTCTTC,CASSSGVSEQFF
TRBV12-5,few,TRBD2,TRBJ2-1,TGTGCTAGTGGTTTGCCCAGACTAGCGGGGGGGCTCTACAATGAGCAGTTCTTC,CASGLPRLAGGLYNEQFF
TRBV27,few,TRBD2,TRBJ2-1,TGTGCCAGCAGTTCAGAGTTACCGGGACTAGGCTACAATGAGCAGTTCTTC,CASSSELPGLGYNEQFF
TRBV10-3,.,.,TRBJ1-2,TGTGCCATCAGTGAGTCGTATGGTAGGGGCTACACCTTC,CAISESYGRGYTF
TRBV7-8,many,.,TRBJ2-2,TGTGCCAGCAGCTTAGTGGACACCGGGGAGCTGTTTTTT,CASSLVDTGELFF
TRBV20-1,.,.,TRBJ2-5,TGCAGTGCCTCCGGACAGCTTGAGACCCAGTACTTC,CSASGQLETQYF
TRBV11-2,many,.,TRBJ1-3,TGTGCCAGCAGCTTACTCTGGGGAGATGGAAACACCATATATTTT,CASSLLWGDGNTIYF
TRBV27,.,.,TRBJ1-5,TGTGCCAGCAGTCTCAGTCAGTATAGCAATCAGCCCCAGCATTTT,CASSLSQYSNQPQHF
TRBV4-1,few,.,TRBJ2-2,TGCGCCAGCAGCCAACCCTGGGGGGCGCAAATGATGACCGGGGAGCTGTTTTTT,CASSQPWGAQMMTGELFF
TRBV7-2,few,TRBD1,TRBJ2-3,TGTGCCAGCAGCTCTACAGGGGGCGTAGATACGCAGTATTTT,CASSSTGGVDTQYF